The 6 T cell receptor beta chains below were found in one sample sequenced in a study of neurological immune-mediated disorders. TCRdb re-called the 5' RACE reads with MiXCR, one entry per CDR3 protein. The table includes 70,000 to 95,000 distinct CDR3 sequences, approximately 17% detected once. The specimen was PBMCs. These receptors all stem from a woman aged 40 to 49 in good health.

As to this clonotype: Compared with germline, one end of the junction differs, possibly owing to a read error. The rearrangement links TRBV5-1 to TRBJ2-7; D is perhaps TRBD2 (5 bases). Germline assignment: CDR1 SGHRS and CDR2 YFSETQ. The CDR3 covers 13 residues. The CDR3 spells CASSLDREFEQYF. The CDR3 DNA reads TGCGCCAGCAGCTTGGACCGGGAATTCGAGCAATACTTC.

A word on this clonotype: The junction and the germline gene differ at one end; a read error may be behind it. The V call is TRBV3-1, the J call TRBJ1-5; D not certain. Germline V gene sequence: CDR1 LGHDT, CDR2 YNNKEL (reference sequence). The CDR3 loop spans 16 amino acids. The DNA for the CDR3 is TGTGCCAGCTGCCAAGGGCGGCCCTATAGCGATCAGCCCCAGCATTTT. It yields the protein CASCQGRPYSDQPQHF.

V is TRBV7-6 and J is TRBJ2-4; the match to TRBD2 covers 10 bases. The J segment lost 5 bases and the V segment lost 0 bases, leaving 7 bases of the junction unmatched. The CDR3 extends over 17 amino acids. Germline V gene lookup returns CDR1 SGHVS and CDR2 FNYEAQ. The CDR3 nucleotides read TGTGCCAGCAGCTTAGCGGAAGCGGGGGGGTTTGAAAACATTCAGTACTTC. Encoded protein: CASSLAEAGGFENIQYF.

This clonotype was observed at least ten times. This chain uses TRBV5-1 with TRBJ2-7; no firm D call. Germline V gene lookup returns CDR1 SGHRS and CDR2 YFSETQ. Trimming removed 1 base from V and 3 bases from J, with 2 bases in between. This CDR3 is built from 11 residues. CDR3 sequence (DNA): TGCGCCAGCAGCTTGAACTACGAGCAGTACTTC. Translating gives CASSLNYEQYF.

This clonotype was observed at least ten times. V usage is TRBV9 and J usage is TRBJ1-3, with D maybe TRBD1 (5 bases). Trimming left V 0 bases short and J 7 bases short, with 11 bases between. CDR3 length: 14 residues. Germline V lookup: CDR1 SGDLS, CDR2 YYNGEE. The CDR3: CASSVVGETNTIYF. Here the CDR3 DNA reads TGTGCCAGCAGCGTAGTGGGGGAGACCAACACCATATATTTT.

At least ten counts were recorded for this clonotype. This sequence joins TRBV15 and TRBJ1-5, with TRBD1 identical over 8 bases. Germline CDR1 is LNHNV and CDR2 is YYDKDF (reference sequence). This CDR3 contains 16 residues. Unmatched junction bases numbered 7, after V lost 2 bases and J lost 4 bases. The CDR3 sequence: CATSRRLQGENQPQHF. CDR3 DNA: TGTGCCACCAGCAGACGCCTACAGGGGGAGAATCAGCCCCAGCATTTT.